This T cell receptor beta chain was observed in a study of CD8 T cells in Susac syndrome. V shed 8 bases and J shed 7 bases, with 11 bases lying between them. This CDR3 region has 11 residues. CDR1 and CDR2 from the germline V gene are MDHEN and SYDVKM. An input of roughly 0.5 to 1 ug of RNA was subjected to reverse transcription using random hexamers. One entry per CDR3 protein results from TCRdb running MiXCR on the immunoSEQ multiplex PCR reads. Of approximately 75,000 distinct CDR3 sequences listed, approximately 95% were seen once; the top ten hold approximately 0.25%. TCR beta was sequenced from blood CD8+ and CD4+ T cells.

The specimen was CD8+ T cells from PBMCs. This receptor was obtained from a human donor in good health. The V and J genes are TRBV28 and TRBJ2-5; D is ambiguous. CDR3 loop: CASARWGTQYF. The CDR3 DNA is TGTGCCAGCGCCAGATGGGGGACCCAGTACTTC.